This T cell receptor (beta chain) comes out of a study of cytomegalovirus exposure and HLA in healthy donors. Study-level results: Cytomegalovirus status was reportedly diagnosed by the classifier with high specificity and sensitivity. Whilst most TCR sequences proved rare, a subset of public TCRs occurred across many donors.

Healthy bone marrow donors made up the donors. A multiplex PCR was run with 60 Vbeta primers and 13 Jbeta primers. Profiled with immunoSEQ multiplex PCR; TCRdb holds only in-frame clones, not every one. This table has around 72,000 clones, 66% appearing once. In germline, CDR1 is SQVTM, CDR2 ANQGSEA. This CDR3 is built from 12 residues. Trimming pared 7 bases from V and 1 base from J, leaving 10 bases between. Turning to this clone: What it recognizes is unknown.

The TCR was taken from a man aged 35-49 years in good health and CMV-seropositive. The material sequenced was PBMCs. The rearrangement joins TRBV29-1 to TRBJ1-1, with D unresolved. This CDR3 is CSAARGNTEAFF. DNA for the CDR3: TGCAGCGCGGCCAGAGGGAACACTGAAGCTTTCTTT.